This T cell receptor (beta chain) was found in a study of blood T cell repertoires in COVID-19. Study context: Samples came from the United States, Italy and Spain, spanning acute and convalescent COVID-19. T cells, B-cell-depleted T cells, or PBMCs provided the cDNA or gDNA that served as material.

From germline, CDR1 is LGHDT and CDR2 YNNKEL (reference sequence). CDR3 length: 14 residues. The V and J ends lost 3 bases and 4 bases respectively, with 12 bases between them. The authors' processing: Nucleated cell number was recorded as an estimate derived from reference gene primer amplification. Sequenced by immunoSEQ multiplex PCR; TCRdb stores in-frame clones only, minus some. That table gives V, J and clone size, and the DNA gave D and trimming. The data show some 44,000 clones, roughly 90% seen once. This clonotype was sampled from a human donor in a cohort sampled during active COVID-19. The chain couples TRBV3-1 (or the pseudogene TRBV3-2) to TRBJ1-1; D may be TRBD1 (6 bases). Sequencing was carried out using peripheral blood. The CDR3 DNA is TGTGCCAGCAGCCAGGGAATCAGGGGCACTGAAGCTTTCTTT. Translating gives CASSQGIRGTEAFF.